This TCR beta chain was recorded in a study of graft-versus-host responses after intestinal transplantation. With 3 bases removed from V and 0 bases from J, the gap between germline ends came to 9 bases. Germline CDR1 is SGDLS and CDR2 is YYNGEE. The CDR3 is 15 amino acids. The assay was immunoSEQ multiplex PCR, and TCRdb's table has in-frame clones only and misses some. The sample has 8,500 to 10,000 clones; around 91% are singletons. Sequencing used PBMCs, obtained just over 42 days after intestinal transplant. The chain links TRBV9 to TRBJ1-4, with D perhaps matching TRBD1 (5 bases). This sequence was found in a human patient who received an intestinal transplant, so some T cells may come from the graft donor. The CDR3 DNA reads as TGTGCCAGCAGCGACCCGGGGGCAACTAATGAAAAACTGTTTTTT. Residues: CASSDPGATNEKLFF.